This T cell receptor beta chain derives from a study of blood T cell repertoires in COVID-19. Study at large: PBMCs, B-cell-depleted T cells, or T cells provided the cDNA or gDNA that made up the material.

Using immunoSEQ multiplex PCR, the repertoire was profiled, and TCRdb retains in-frame clones only, with some absent. Here the sample spans 150,000 to 200,000 clones, around 86% being singletons. Per the germline V gene, CDR1 is SSHAT and CDR2 is FNYEAQ (reference sequence). V was cut by 2 bases and J by 8 bases, with 7 bases left in between. This CDR3 is built from 12 residues. The gene calls are TRBV7-7 and TRBJ2-1; D may be TRBD1 (5 bases). The sequenced sample consisted of peripheral blood. The sequence derives from a man between 45 and 60 years old with active or convalescent COVID-19. The CDR3 coding sequence is TGTGCCAGCAGCTTAAGGGGCGATGAGCAGTTCTTC. It is translated as CASSLRGDEQFF.